The rows below give T cell receptor beta chains drawn from one sample of a study of shared clonotypes between healthy human individuals. Produced via immunoSEQ multiplex PCR; TCRdb's table is partial and in-frame only. The data show 600,000 to 800,000 clones, over 60% seen once. Source material: memory CD4+ T cells sorted from blood. The receptors shown here come from a woman younger than 45 in good health. Both conserved end residues are part of each CDR3. D genes are given only for firm matches. Clone size is stated in some rows and not others, as once, few, many or a class when expanded.

d_gene,abundance,v_gene,j_gene,CDR3aa,CDR3nt
TRBD1,NA,TRBV7-2,TRBJ1-3,CASSLLTGGSSGNTIYF,TGTGCCAGCAGCCTCCTGACAGGGGGAAGCTCTGGAAACACCATATATTTT
NA,few,TRBV5-1,TRBJ2-5,CASGLLGGVGETQYF,TGCGCCAGCGGGTTGTTAGGGGGTGTCGGAGAGACCCAGTACTTC
NA,NA,TRBV11-2,TRBJ2-5,CASSKIEETQYF,TGTGCCAGCAGTAAGATAGAAGAGACCCAGTACTTC
TRBD1,NA,TRBV19,TRBJ1-1,CASSIAGTGTLNTEAFF,TGTGCCAGTAGTATAGCAGGGACAGGGACCCTGAACACTGAAGCTTTCTTT
TRBD1,NA,TRBV10-1,TRBJ2-7,CASSEGQGAAGEAYEQYF,TGCGCCAGCAGTGAGGGACAGGGGGCAGCGGGAGAGGCCTACGAGCAGTACTTC
NA,NA,TRBV4-1,TRBJ2-1,CASSQATTREQFF,TGCGCCAGCAGCCAAGCCACGACTAGGGAGCAGTTCTTC
NA,NA,TRBV2,TRBJ2-2,CASSELASTGELFF,TGTGCCAGCAGTGAATTGGCAAGCACCGGGGAGCTGTTTTTT
NA,once,TRBV7-3,TRBJ2-1,CASSSNLYNEQFF,TGTGCCAGCAGCTCAAACTTGTACAATGAGCAGTTCTTC
NA,few,TRBV28,TRBJ2-2,CASKVTVNTGELFF,TGTGCCAGCAAAGTCACAGTGAACACCGGGGAGCTGTTTTTT
NA,NA,TRBV28,TRBJ1-1,CASLGQRNTEAFF,TGTGCCAGCCTCGGACAGAGAAACACTGAAGCTTTCTTT
TRBD1,few,TRBV19,TRBJ1-5,CASSGTGGGQPQHF,TGTGCCAGTTCAGGAACAGGGGGCGGTCAGCCCCAGCATTTT